This TCR beta chain was retrieved from a study of shared clonotypes between healthy human individuals. The V gene's germline CDR1 is SGHVS and CDR2 FQNEAQ. The CDR3 has 15 residues. Trimming took 0 bases from V and 5 from J, leaving 11 bases between them. CD45RO-negative cells were positively selected for CCR7, leaving out terminally differentiated effector memory CD45RA+ cells. The assay was immunoSEQ multiplex PCR, and TCRdb's table has in-frame clones only and misses some. The sample carries roughly 1,800,000 clones, about 95% recorded once. Input material: naive CD8+ T cells sorted from blood. V is TRBV7-8 and J is TRBJ1-5; a weak D match, TRBD1 (5 bases). The clonotype comes from a man aged 18 to 30 in good health. In DNA form, the CDR3 reads TGTGCCAGCAGCTTAGCGACAGAGGGGTATCAGCCCCAGCATTTT. Its protein product is CASSLATEGYQPQHF. Complete variable domain (other parts from reference TRBV7-8 and TRBJ1-5): GAGVSQSPRYKVAKRGQDVALRCDPISGHVSLFWYQQALGQGPEFLTYFQNEAQLDKSGLPSDRFFAERPEGSVSTLKIQRTQQEDSAVYLCASSLATEGYQPQHFGDGTRLSIL.